A selection of T cell receptor beta chains follows, all from one sample in a study of shared clonotypes between healthy human individuals. The assay was immunoSEQ multiplex PCR, and TCRdb's table has in-frame clones only and misses some. The profile shows about 2 million clones, roughly 94% of them singletons. The sequenced material came from naive CD8+ T cells sorted from blood. These receptors all stem from a young man in good health. Both conserved end residues are part of each CDR3. A D gene is named only where the DNA matches it firmly. Clone size, where shown, is once, few, many, or a class for clones that have expanded.

-,TRBV30,-,TRBJ2-7,TGTGCCTGGAGGACCGAGGGTCACGAGCAGTACTTC,CAWRTEGHEQYF
-,TRBV6-6,-,TRBJ1-5,TGTGCCAGCAGTTTCGGGGCAGGGTTGGGGAAGCCCCAGCATTTT,CASSFGAGLGKPQHF
-,TRBV19,-,TRBJ2-7,TGTGCCAGTAGTGTAACCTTCACGCCCTACGAGCAGTACTTC,CASSVTFTPYEQYF
-,TRBV6-5,TRBD1,TRBJ2-7,TGTGCCAGCAGTTTCTCAGGGGGCTCCTACGAGCAGTACTTC,CASSFSGGSYEQYF
once,TRBV13,TRBD1,TRBJ2-7,TGTGCCAGCAGCGGGGGGACAGGCCGGGAAGGTGAGCAGTACTTC,CASSGGTGREGEQYF
-,TRBV9,TRBD2,TRBJ2-1,TGTGCCAGCAGCGTAGAACGAGCGGGAGGGAAGTATGAGCAGTTCTTC,CASSVERAGGKYEQFF
-,TRBV2,-,TRBJ1-1,TGTGCCAGCGGGTCGACAGTTCCTGGAGCTTTCTTT,CASGSTVPGAFF
-,TRBV28,-,TRBJ2-7,TGTGCCAGCAGTACATTTAGACGGGGCGGGTACGAGCAGTACTTC,CASSTFRRGGYEQYF
-,TRBV10-2,-,TRBJ2-2,TGCGCCAGCAGTGTGGAGGACACCGGGGAGCTGTTTTTT,CASSVEDTGELFF
-,TRBV9,-,TRBJ1-5,TGTGCCAGCAGCCCCTCAGCGGGTCAGCCCCAGCATTTT,CASSPSAGQPQHF
-,TRBV2,TRBD1,TRBJ2-7,TGTGCCAGCGACACAGGGGTCCGCGAGCAGTACTTC,CASDTGVREQYF
-,TRBV25-1,TRBD1,TRBJ2-5,TGTGCCAGCAGTCCGGGACAGGGAAAAGAGACCCAGTACTTC,CASSPGQGKETQYF
-,TRBV5-6,-,TRBJ2-1,TGTGCCAGCAGCTCCCTAGGTGGGGAGCGGGCGTACAATGAGCAGTTCTTC,CASSSLGGERAYNEQFF
-,TRBV27,TRBD1,TRBJ2-7,TGTGCCAGCAGTTTGGGGACAGGGATGAACGAGCAGTACTTC,CASSLGTGMNEQYF
-,TRBV28,-,TRBJ2-2,TGTGCCAGCAATATTCGGGGGTCACGTGTCGGGGAGCTGTTTTTT,CASNIRGSRVGELFF
-,TRBV11-1,-,TRBJ2-3,TGTGCCAGCAGCTTAGTGGGGTTCCCAGATACGCAGTATTTT,CASSLVGFPDTQYF
-,TRBV27,TRBD2,TRBJ2-7,TGTGCCAGCAGTACGAGCGGGAGGGCATTCTACGAGCAGTACTTC,CASSTSGRAFYEQYF
once,TRBV7-8,-,TRBJ2-7,TGTGCCAGCAGCCGACAGGTCTACGAGCAGTACTTC,CASSRQVYEQYF
-,TRBV5-1,TRBD1,TRBJ2-3,TGCGCCAGCAGCTTGGTGGGACAGGGAATCACAGATACGCAGTATTTT,CASSLVGQGITDTQYF
-,TRBV10-2,TRBD2,TRBJ2-3,TGCGCCAGCAGTGAGTCTAGCGGGCTTAGCACAGATACGCAGTATTTT,CASSESSGLSTDTQYF
-,TRBV5-1,TRBD1,TRBJ2-2,TGCGCCAGCAGCTTGGACAGGGGGCCCGGGGAGCTGTTTTTT,CASSLDRGPGELFF
-,TRBV4-1,-,TRBJ2-5,TGCGCCAGCAGCCAAGAACAGGGGGGGAGAGAGACCCAGTACTTC,CASSQEQGGRETQYF
-,TRBV5-4,-,TRBJ1-1,TGTGCCAGTGCGGAGAGGGGCACTGAAGCTTTCTTT,CASAERGTEAFF
-,TRBV7-9,-,TRBJ1-4,TGTGCCAGCAGCTTATCACTGAGTAATGAAAAACTGTTTTTT,CASSLSLSNEKLFF
-,TRBV4-1,-,TRBJ2-5,TGCGCCAGCAGCCTCCGGGACGGGCAAGAGACCCAGTACTTC,CASSLRDGQETQYF
once,TRBV5-4,-,TRBJ1-2,TGTGCCAGCAGCTTTTGGTCCGGGGTTGAAGGCTACACCTTC,CASSFWSGVEGYTF
-,TRBV7-9,TRBD1,TRBJ1-5,TGTGCCAGCAGCTCGACCGGGACAGGGGATCAGCCCCAGCATTTT,CASSSTGTGDQPQHF